This TCR beta chain was recovered during a study of post-analysis software for immune sequencing data. Study-level background: Relapsing-remitting, secondary progressive and progressive-relapsing multiple sclerosis were all included among the disease courses.

This clonotype was seen just once. Its target is unknown. General observations from the study: About 5 TRBV segments were more frequent in patients than controls; TRBV5-6, TRBV5-1 and TRBV20-1 belonged to this group. Controls significantly exceeded multiple sclerosis patients in normalized Chao1 diversity.

cDNA libraries of TCR beta carried unique molecular identifiers. TCRdb reprocessed the PCR reads via MiXCR and lists one record per CDR3 protein. Of 750,000 to 900,000 distinct CDR3 sequences listed, about 43% are singletons. The CDR3 runs 12 residues. CDR1 is LNHNV and CDR2 is YYDKDF in the germline V gene (reference sequence). This chain connects TRBV15 to TRBJ2-5; the D is unclear. The end of the DNA fits TRBJ2-7 better, so the J call may be wrong. Sequenced sample: blood. This clonotype was sampled from a girl aged 5 to 17 with multiple sclerosis. The chain's CDR3 is CATSRDRTEQYF. Here the CDR3 DNA reads TGTGCCACCAGCAGAGATAGGACCGAGCAGTACTTC.